These 9 T cell receptor beta chains share one sample of origin, sequenced in a study of a mutant IDH1 vaccine in newly diagnosed glioma. Profiling relied on immunoSEQ multiplex PCR, and the TCRdb table lists in-frame clones only, not all of them. Of 25,000 to 35,000 clones listed, approximately 90% are singletons. Indicated time point: baseline, week 1 (first vaccination visit). Treatment denoted: pre-vaccination baseline after standard-of-care therapy. Sequencing used PBMCs, obtained from a glioma patient treated with radiotherapy, temozolomide or both. Receptors originate from a woman aged 40 to 50 with glioma.

The chain joins TRBV5-1 to TRBJ1-1; D unresolved. Germline assignment: CDR1 SGHRS and CDR2 YFSETQ. The CDR3 spans 18 residues. V was pared by 2 bases and J by 6 bases, with 26 bases between. The CDR3 loop is CASSFAPTGHSVVPEAFF. The CDR3 nucleotides read TGCGCCAGCAGCTTCGCGCCGACGGGCCACTCGGTGGTTCCTGAAGCTTTCTTT.

This chain uses TRBV7-5 with TRBJ2-5; TRBD2 was called by the table and not checked on the DNA. TRBV7-5 is reported as a pseudogene. There are 14 residues in the CDR3. CDR3 DNA: TGTGCCAGAAGCTTAGTGGGGGGGCTGGAGACCCAGTACTTC. This codes for CARSLVGGLETQYF.

The chain couples TRBV6-5 to TRBJ2-7; D is unclear. The germline CDR1 and CDR2 sequences are MNHEY and SVGAGI. Between the trimmed V and J ends, which lost 5 bases and 4 bases, there was a span of 6 bases. The CDR3 totals 11 residues. CDR3 loop: CASSLGYEQYF. The CDR3 coding sequence is TGTGCCAGCAGTCTAGGGTACGAGCAGTACTTC.

V usage is TRBV7-6 and J usage is TRBJ2-3; 14 bases match TRBD2. Germline V gives CDR1 SGHVS, CDR2 FNYEAQ. CDR3 length: 17 residues. V lost 3 bases and J lost 1; bases outside the gene matches: 3. CDR3 bases: TGTGCCAGCAGCTTGGGACTAGCGGGAGATGGCACAGATACGCAGTATTTT. It encodes CASSLGLAGDGTDTQYF.

The genes are TRBV2 and TRBJ1-2, with D perhaps TRBD1 (5 bases). The CDR3 runs to 13 residues. V was clipped by 6 bases and J by 8 bases, with 16 bases between them. Germline lookup yields CDR1 SNHLY and CDR2 FYNNEI. The CDR3 DNA reads as TGTGCCAGCAGCGAGGTCCCAGGGTGGGGCTACACCTTC. Translating gives CASSEVPGWGYTF.

The chain has TRBV5-1 and TRBJ1-1; D possibly corresponds to TRBD1 (5 bases). The CDR3 spans 13 residues. Trimming cost V 5 bases and J 1 base, with 9 bases left between them. The germline gives CDR1 SGHRS, CDR2 YFSETQ. CDR3 nucleotides: TGCGCCAGCAGTCCAGGGTCGAACACTGAAGCTTTCTTT. This sequence encodes CASSPGSNTEAFF.

This clone was seen only once. The genes are TRBV5-1 and TRBJ2-2; tentative D call: TRBD1 (5 bases). V was shortened by 1 base and J by 2 bases, with 6 bases between the two germline ends. CDR3 length: 14 amino acids. Germline V gene sequence: CDR1 SGHRS, CDR2 YFSETQ. In DNA, the CDR3 is TGCGCCAGCAGCTTGAGGGGAAACACCGGGGAGCTGTTTTTT. Translating it yields CASSLRGNTGELFF.

The chain couples TRBV2 to TRBJ1-5; a weak D match, TRBD1 (5 bases). The CDR3 contains 15 residues. Between the trimmed V and J ends, which lost 8 bases and 1 base, there was a span of 15 bases. Germline assignment: CDR1 SNHLY and CDR2 FYNNEI. The CDR3 protein is CASSKVQGSNQPQHF. The CDR3 bases are TGTGCCAGCTCCAAAGTGCAGGGAAGCAATCAGCCCCAGCATTTT.

This chain uses TRBV5-1 with TRBJ1-1; D gene uncertain. CDR3 length equals 11 residues. Trimming shortened V by 4 bases and J by 1 base, and 2 bases separated the two germline ends. The V gene's germline CDR1 is SGHRS and CDR2 YFSETQ. CDR3 bases: TGCGCCAGCAGCGCGAACACTGAAGCTTTCTTT. This codes for CASSANTEAFF.